Below, 21 T cell receptor beta chains from the same sample are listed, as sequenced in a study of early T cells in non-severe SARS-CoV-2 infection. TCRdb re-analysed the 5' RACE reads in MiXCR, keeping a single row per CDR3 protein. The data show more than 35,000 distinct CDR3 sequences, approximately 4.6% seen once. The sequencing input was whole blood. These receptors were obtained from an adult who was a healthcare worker with PCR-confirmed SARS-CoV-2 infection or an uninfected control (not recorded which).

In its sample, this clonotype was seen many times. The chain employs TRBV20-1 and TRBJ1-2; D is ambiguous. Germline V lookup: CDR1 DFQATT, CDR2 SNEGSKA (reference sequence). There are 13 residues in the CDR3. V lost 6 bases and J lost 0, with 11 bases in between. CDR3 residues: CSASEGPNYGYTF. The DNA of the CDR3 is TGCAGTGCCTCAGAGGGTCCTAACTATGGCTACACCTTC.

In its sample, this clonotype was seen many times. The V gene is TRBV5-1, the J gene TRBJ2-3; no reliable D call. Looked up from germline, CDR1 is SGHRS and CDR2 is YFSETQ. This CDR3 is built from 14 residues. V was trimmed by 0 bases and J by 0 bases, leaving 5 bases between them. This CDR3 is CASSLAESTDTQYF. The CDR3 region has the DNA TGCGCCAGCAGCTTGGCCGAGAGCACAGATACGCAGTATTTT.

This clonotype was seen repeatedly, ten times or more. One junction end disagrees with the germline gene, perhaps due to a read error. The J gene is TRBJ1-1, the V gene TRBV29-1; no clear D gene. The CDR3 extends over 11 amino acids. Per the germline V gene, CDR1 is SQVTM and CDR2 is ANQGSEA. In DNA form, the CDR3 reads TGCAGCGGTCGGGCGAACACTGAGGCTTTCTTT. The encoded protein is CSGRANTEAFF.

This clonotype was seen repeatedly, ten times or more. This chain connects TRBV20-1 to TRBJ2-5; the D gene is possibly TRBD2 (5 bases). V was trimmed by 3 bases and J by 2 bases, leaving 10 bases between them. Germline CDR1 DFQATT, CDR2 SNEGSKA (reference sequence). The CDR3 spans 13 residues. CDR3: CSASKLEQETQYF. As DNA, the CDR3 is TGCAGTGCTAGCAAACTAGAACAAGAGACCCAGTACTTC.

Sample share makes this clonotype medium-sized. Here the CDR3 reads CASSLAQGQGSEQYF. Here the CDR3 DNA reads TGTGCCAGCAGCTTAGCGCAGGGACAGGGATCCGAGCAGTACTTC. The chain uses TRBV7-2 and TRBJ2-7, with 9 nucleotides matching TRBD1. J gave up 6 bases and V 0 bases, and 6 bases lay outside the gene matches. CDR3 length: 15 amino acids. The germline V gene encodes CDR1 SGHTA and CDR2 FQGNSA.

This clonotype has at least ten counts. The V and J genes are TRBV20-1 and TRBJ1-5, with 11 positions matching TRBD1. Germline CDR1 DFQATT, CDR2 SNEGSKA (reference sequence). V trimming: 2 bases; J trimming: 7 bases; junction bases outside the gene matches: 16. This CDR3 has 18 residues. The CDR3 DNA follows: TGCAGTGCTAGACAAGCCTCGGGACAGGGGGAAGTGAGGCAGCCCCAGCATTTT. Translation: CSARQASGQGEVRQPQHF.

This clonotype was recorded many times. The chain couples TRBV12-3 or TRBV12-4 to TRBJ2-1, with 8 bases identical to TRBD1. V shed 1 base, J shed 8 bases, and the junction held 10 bases outside the gene matches. The CDR3 covers 16 residues. CDR3 loop: CASSLGVSTGDDEQFF. As DNA, the CDR3 is TGTGCCAGCAGTTTAGGGGTCTCGACAGGGGACGATGAGCAGTTCTTC.

This clonotype has a count of ten or more. The V gene is TRBV15, the J gene TRBJ2-7; the D is unclear. Germline V gives CDR1 LNHNV, CDR2 YYDKDF (reference sequence). The CDR3 consists of 13 residues. Trimming left V 3 bases short and J 3 bases short, with 9 bases between. The CDR3 DNA sequence: TGTGCCACCAGCAGGGAACGGAACTACGAGCAGTACTTC. Translated, it gives CATSRERNYEQYF.

This clonotype was counted ten times or more. The chain employs TRBV12-3 or TRBV12-4 and TRBJ2-5; TRBD2 agrees at 13 bases. This CDR3 is built from 17 residues. V was clipped by 3 bases and J by 5 bases; unmatched bases: 9. CDR3 sequence: CASSFGTSGGAAETQYF. Here the CDR3 DNA reads TGTGCCAGCAGTTTCGGCACTAGCGGGGGGGCGGCTGAGACCCAGTACTTC.

Points on this clonotype: This may come from a read error, since a much larger clone is one base off. This chain uses TRBV5-1 with TRBJ2-2; the match to TRBD1 covers 12 bases. The CDR3 is 15 amino acids. Germline CDR1 is SGHRS and CDR2 is YFSETQ. CDR3 bases: TGCGCCAGCAGCTCGGGACAGGGGGCCACCTGGGAGCTGTTTTTT. Protein sequence: CASSSGQGATWELFF.

This clonotype was observed at least ten times. CDR3 nucleotides: TGTGCCAGCAGCCACGAGGCAGGGGGCTCGAAAAAACTGTTTTTT. It yields the protein CASSHEAGGSKKLFF. This sequence joins TRBV7-9 and TRBJ1-4, with 8 bases aligning to TRBD1. Per the germline V gene, CDR1 is SEHNR and CDR2 is FQNEAQ (reference sequence). With V trimmed by 5 bases and J by 9 bases, 11 bases remained unmatched. This CDR3 region has 15 residues. The complete variable domain, with remaining parts taken from reference TRBV7-9 and TRBJ1-4, reads DTGVSQNPRHKITKRGQNVTFRCDPISEHNRLYWYRQTLGQGPEFLTYFQNEAQLEKSRLLSDRFSAERPKGSFSTLEIQRTEQGDSAMYLCASSHEAGGSKKLFFGSGTQLSVL.

This clonotype was counted at least ten times. This chain links TRBV20-1 with TRBJ2-1, with 10 bases identical to TRBD2. CDR1 is DFQATT, CDR2 SNEGSKA, per germline (reference sequence). The CDR3 covers 15 residues. V dropped 0 bases and J dropped 6; count of bases not matched to a gene: 5. CDR3 nucleotide sequence: TGCAGTGCTAGAGATTCTAGCGGGGGAGGCAATGAGCAGTTCTTC. It specifies CSARDSSGGGNEQFF.

This clonotype has ten or more counts. The rearrangement uses TRBV29-1 and TRBJ2-5; unclear D gene. This CDR3 has 13 residues. V lost 4 bases, J lost 7 bases, and 16 bases lay in between. CDR1 and CDR2 from the germline V gene are SQVTM and ANQGSEA. CDR3 region: CSVVTADAVTQYF. In DNA, the CDR3 is TGCAGCGTTGTAACGGCAGACGCGGTGACCCAGTACTTC.

In this sample, this clonotype turned up many times. V is TRBV18 and J is TRBJ1-6, with TRBD1 matching over 10 bases. The CDR3 consists of 15 residues. V lost 5 bases to trimming and J lost 7 bases; unmatched junction nucleotides: 5. The germline CDR1 and CDR2 sequences are KGHSH and LQKENI. In DNA form, the CDR3 reads TGTGCCAGCTCATCTTCGGGACAGGGGAATTCACCCCTCCACTTT. Translated, it gives CASSSSGQGNSPLHF.

This clonotype was recorded at least ten times. The chain is built from TRBV11-2 and TRBJ2-5; 10 positions match TRBD2. CDR1 and CDR2 (germline): SGHAT, FQNNGV. The CDR3 sequence is 16 residues long. V trimming: 1 base; J trimming: 3 bases; junction bases outside the gene matches: 5. The CDR3 reads CASSLGSGLAEETQYF. The CDR3 bases are TGTGCCAGCAGCTTAGGGTCCGGACTAGCGGAAGAGACCCAGTACTTC.

This clonotype occurred many times. The V gene is TRBV6-6, the J gene TRBJ2-1; 12 bases map to TRBD1. CDR1 MNHNY and CDR2 SVGAGI come from the germline V gene (reference sequence). CDR3 length equals 16 residues. Trimming took 6 bases from V and 7 from J; bases not matched to a gene: 10. CDR3 protein: CASSTNRDRGHNEQFF. The CDR3 DNA is TGTGCCAGCAGCACAAACCGGGACAGGGGGCATAATGAGCAGTTCTTC.

This clonotype was recorded a few times. V and J are TRBV9 and TRBJ2-7, with 9 bases lining up with TRBD2. CDR3 size: 14 residues. V shed 5 bases, J shed 4 bases, and the junction held 7 bases outside the gene matches. Germline V lookup: CDR1 SGDLS, CDR2 YYNGEE. The CDR3: CASSELSGGYEQYF. For the CDR3, the DNA is TGTGCCAGCAGTGAACTTAGCGGGGGTTACGAGCAGTACTTC.

This clonotype was counted many times. The rearrangement links TRBV20-1 to TRBJ2-7; 7 positions agree with TRBD1. Looked up from germline, CDR1 is DFQATT and CDR2 is SNEGSKA (reference sequence). This CDR3 region has 12 residues. The ends lost 6 bases at V and 4 bases at J; junction bases unmatched: 6. The CDR3 DNA reads TGCAGTGCAGCACAGGGGTCGTACGAGCAGTACTTC. This codes for CSAAQGSYEQYF.

Comments on this clonotype: Since a much larger clone is just one base distant, this may be a read error. V and J are TRBV19 and TRBJ2-6; D uncertain. In germline, CDR1 is LNHDA, CDR2 SQIVND (reference sequence). The CDR3 spans 17 residues. This chain's CDR3 is CDSSIELQSSGANVLTF. As DNA, the CDR3 is TGTGACAGTAGTATAGAATTACAGTCCTCTGGGGCCAACGTCCTGACTTTC.

This clonotype was seen many times. The gene calls are TRBV20-1 and TRBJ1-5; D call uncertain. Germline V gene data show CDR1 as DFQATT and CDR2 as SNEGSKA (reference sequence). V lost 6 bases to trimming and J lost 6 bases, with 15 bases between them. The CDR3 is made up of 13 amino acids. CDR3: CSARLGGSQPQHF. As DNA, the CDR3 is TGCAGTGCCCGCCTGGGAGGGTCTCAGCCCCAGCATTTT.

This clonotype occurred many times. V gene TRBV7-9 combines with J gene TRBJ2-3, with TRBD2 identical over 9 bases. The CDR3 spans 16 residues. The germline gives CDR1 SEHNR, CDR2 FQNEAQ (reference sequence). The junction had 4 bases not matched to a gene; V was cut back by 0 bases and J by 3 bases. CDR3 coding DNA: TGTGCCAGCAGCTTAGCCAGCGGGGGGAATACAGATACGCAGTATTTT. This codes for CASSLASGGNTDTQYF.